Below are 11 T cell receptor beta chains sequenced from a single sample in a study of blood T cell repertoires in COVID-19. Data came from immunoSEQ multiplex PCR; TCRdb stores just in-frame clones and leaves some out. The sample lists 110,000 to 150,000 clones, 70% to 85% occurring once. Material for sequencing was peripheral blood. These receptors all come from a man aged 60 to 69 with active or convalescent COVID-19.

This rearrangement joins TRBV15 to TRBJ2-7; either TRBD1 or TRBD2 may fit D (10 bases each). Trimming cost V 5 bases and J 3 bases, with 26 bases left between them. CDR1 and CDR2 (germline): LNHNV, YYDKDF (reference sequence). CDR3 length equals 18 residues. For the CDR3, the DNA is TGTGCCACCAGCCGGGACAGGGGTGGACTAGCGGAGTTCTACGAGCAGTACTTC. It translates to CATSRDRGGLAEFYEQYF.

The chain recombines TRBV6-2 or TRBV6-3 with TRBJ1-6; D is unclear. CDR1 and CDR2 from the germline V gene are MNHEY and SVGEGT. This CDR3 comprises 15 residues. The V end was cut by 6 bases, the J end by 5 bases, with 14 bases between. The CDR3 DNA reads TGTGCCAGCAGCTGGTTCGGGGAGGATAATTCACCCCTCCACTTT. Translation: CASSWFGEDNSPLHF.

The rearrangement joins TRBV27 to TRBJ2-2, with D uncertain. Germline V lookup: CDR1 MNHEY, CDR2 SMNVEV (reference sequence). The ends were cut back, 0 bases at V and 1 base at J, with 9 bases in the middle. CDR3 length equals 16 residues. CDR3 in DNA: TGTGCCAGCAGTTTATCGCGGCAGCTGAACACCGGGGAGCTGTTTTTT. Amino acids: CASSLSRQLNTGELFF.

The chain uses TRBV6-5 and TRBJ1-1; 12 nucleotides align to TRBD1. Unmatched junction bases numbered 6, after V lost 5 bases and J lost 11 bases. Germline CDR1 is MNHEY and CDR2 is SVGAGI. The CDR3 consists of 13 residues. CDR3 bases: TGTGCCAGCAGTAGGGACAGGGGGCCGGAGGCTTTCTTT. Translation gives CASSRDRGPEAFF.

Here the CDR3 DNA reads TGCGCCAGCAGCTTGAGAGGACAGCTGAATCAGCCCCAGCATTTT. Translating gives CASSLRGQLNQPQHF. The rearrangement uses TRBV5-1 and TRBJ1-5; D possibly corresponds to TRBD1 (6 bases). The CDR3 covers 15 residues. V lost 1 base and J 4 bases, leaving 12 bases between the germline ends. Germline V gene sequence: CDR1 SGHRS, CDR2 YFSETQ.

The J gene is TRBJ2-3, the V gene TRBV6-6; TRBD1 aligns across 9 bases. J lost 1 base, V lost 5 bases, and 10 bases had no gene match. The germline V gene encodes CDR1 MNHNY and CDR2 SVGAGI (reference sequence). The CDR3 loop spans 17 amino acids. CDR3: CASSLSGGQGGTDTQYF. DNA of the CDR3: TGTGCCAGCAGTCTTTCGGGGGGACAGGGTGGCACAGATACGCAGTATTTT.

The chain employs TRBV9 and TRBJ1-2; 8 bases map to TRBD1. The J segment lost 3 bases and the V segment lost 5 bases, leaving 6 bases of the junction unmatched. Per germline, CDR1 SGDLS and CDR2 YYNGEE. The CDR3 runs to 14 residues. This chain's CDR3 is CASRRDRGDYGYTF. Written as DNA, the CDR3 is TGTGCCAGCAGGAGAGACAGGGGCGACTATGGCTACACCTTC.

The chain couples TRBV11-3 to TRBJ1-1; tentatively, D is TRBD1 (5 bases). CDR1 and CDR2 from the germline V gene are SGHNT and YENEEA. This CDR3 has 11 residues. Between the trimmed V and J ends, which lost 10 bases and 10 bases, there was a span of 16 bases. This CDR3 reads CATTGGDGAFF. The CDR3 nucleotides are TGTGCCACCACGGGAGGGGATGGAGCTTTCTTT.

The genes are TRBV6-5 and TRBJ1-1, with a weak D call TRBD1 (6 bases). Germline CDR1 reads MNHEY; CDR2 reads SVGAGI. This CDR3 spans 15 amino acids. The V and J ends lost 6 bases and 1 base respectively, with 15 bases between them. The CDR3 protein is CASSRRETGNTEAFF. The CDR3 DNA reads TGTGCCAGCAGCCGCAGAGAGACAGGGAACACTGAAGCTTTCTTT.

The chain joins TRBV7-9 to TRBJ1-2; unclear D gene. This CDR3 comprises 14 residues. V was cut by 5 bases and J by 4 bases, with 14 bases left in between. The germline gives CDR1 SEHNR, CDR2 FQNEAQ (reference sequence). CDR3 in DNA: TGTGCCAGCAGCCCCCGGACGGGAATCTATGGCTACACCTTC. It translates to CASSPRTGIYGYTF.

The V call is TRBV6-2 or TRBV6-3, the J call TRBJ1-5; a weak D match, TRBD1 (6 bases). Trimming took off 6 bases at V and 3 bases at J, with 12 bases between the two ends. This CDR3 has 14 amino acids. Per germline, CDR1 MNHEY and CDR2 SVGEGT. The CDR3 sequence: CASSRGGHNQPQHF. For the CDR3, the DNA is TGTGCCAGCAGCCGGGGGGGACACAATCAGCCCCAGCATTTT.